Described below is a single TCR beta chain sequence and its context. The sample is drawn from a study of blood T cell repertoires in COVID-19. The protocol was immunoSEQ multiplex PCR, while the TCRdb copy is restricted to in-frame clones and leaves out a portion. The sample yields some 140,000 clones, roughly 72% seen once. The V end lost 3 bases, the J end lost 4 bases, and 12 bases lay between the germline ends. Germline V lookup: CDR1 DFQATT, CDR2 SNEGSKA (reference sequence). The CDR3 spans 13 residues. The sample comprised peripheral blood. This chain joins TRBV20-1 and TRBJ1-1; D might be TRBD1 (5 bases). This clonotype originated in a human donor in a cohort sampled during active COVID-19. Written as DNA, the CDR3 is TGCAGTGCTAGTCTCCAGGGAGGCACTGAAGCTTTCTTT. It encodes CSASLQGGTEAFF.